The rows below give T cell receptor beta chains drawn from one sample of a study of blood T cell repertoires in COVID-19. Method: immunoSEQ multiplex PCR; TCRdb's copy keeps in-frame clones and lacks some. Among roughly 150,000 clones listed, about 80% were seen once. Sequenced: peripheral blood. All receptors derive from a man between 60 and 75 years old with acute or convalescent COVID-19. Both conserved end residues are part of each CDR3. Fields, in order: V gene, J gene, CDR3 protein.

V gene: TRBV21-1; J gene: TRBJ1-5; CDR3 protein: CASQRFYSNQPQHF
V gene: TRBV5-6; J gene: TRBJ2-3; CDR3 protein: CASSRVGTQYF
V gene: TRBV7-2; J gene: TRBJ2-5; CDR3 protein: CASSRAAGARETQYF
V gene: TRBV6-5; J gene: TRBJ2-2; CDR3 protein: CASRAENTGELFF
V gene: TRBV9; J gene: TRBJ1-2; CDR3 protein: CASSRQGNYGYTF
V gene: TRBV9; J gene: TRBJ1-5; CDR3 protein: CASSPSGKSNQPQHF
V gene: TRBV11-1; J gene: TRBJ2-5; CDR3 protein: CASSSLTSPQETQYF
V gene: TRBV19; J gene: TRBJ2-1; CDR3 protein: CASSTAGGHYDEQFF
V gene: TRBV7-2; J gene: TRBJ2-7; CDR3 protein: CASSAEHRVPYEQYF
V gene: TRBV27; J gene: TRBJ2-7; CDR3 protein: CASSFRRDSLGYEQYF
V gene: TRBV4-1; J gene: TRBJ2-7; CDR3 protein: CASSQDGPPFVRGGIYEQYF
V gene: TRBV2; J gene: TRBJ1-1; CDR3 protein: CASKGGGDTEAFF
V gene: TRBV5-4; J gene: TRBJ1-2; CDR3 protein: CASSSQGDGYTF
V gene: TRBV18; J gene: TRBJ1-4; CDR3 protein: CASSPAGQNEKLFF
V gene: TRBV7-3; J gene: TRBJ2-2; CDR3 protein: CASSPSGKNTGELFF
V gene: TRBV10-3; J gene: TRBJ2-2; CDR3 protein: CATQGHPNTGELFF
V gene: TRBV7-2; J gene: TRBJ2-2; CDR3 protein: CASSQRGRGSAGELFF
V gene: TRBV9; J gene: TRBJ2-1; CDR3 protein: CASSVRQSSYNEQFF
V gene: TRBV27; J gene: TRBJ2-7; CDR3 protein: CASSPNPSGTGPYEQYF
V gene: TRBV9; J gene: TRBJ2-3; CDR3 protein: CASSSWDRSDTQYF
V gene: TRBV5-4; J gene: TRBJ2-3; CDR3 protein: CASGHSGNTQYF
V gene: TRBV18; J gene: TRBJ2-7; CDR3 protein: CASSPGQVNEQYF
V gene: TRBV3-1/TRBV3-2; J gene: TRBJ1-6; CDR3 protein: CASSQASRNSPLHF
V gene: TRBV3-1/TRBV3-2; J gene: TRBJ1-3; CDR3 protein: CASSQARTGGADTIYF
V gene: TRBV3-1/TRBV3-2; J gene: TRBJ2-7; CDR3 protein: CASEARAYEQYF
V gene: TRBV6-6; J gene: TRBJ1-3; CDR3 protein: CASSYSRGTAGNTIYF
V gene: TRBV28; J gene: TRBJ1-4; CDR3 protein: CASSLLGQGEEKLFF